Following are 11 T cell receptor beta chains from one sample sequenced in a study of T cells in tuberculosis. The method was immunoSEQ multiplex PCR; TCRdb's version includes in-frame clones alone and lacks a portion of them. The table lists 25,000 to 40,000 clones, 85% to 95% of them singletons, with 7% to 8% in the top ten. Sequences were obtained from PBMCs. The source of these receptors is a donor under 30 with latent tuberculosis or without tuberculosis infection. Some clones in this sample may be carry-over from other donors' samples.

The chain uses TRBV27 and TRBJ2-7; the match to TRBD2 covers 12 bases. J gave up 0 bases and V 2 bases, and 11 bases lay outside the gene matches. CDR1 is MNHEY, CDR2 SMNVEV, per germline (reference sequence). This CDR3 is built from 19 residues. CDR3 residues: CASSLKASGRAKGSYEQYF. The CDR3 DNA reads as TGTGCCAGCAGTTTAAAGGCTAGCGGGAGGGCCAAAGGCTCCTACGAGCAGTACTTC.

The CDR3 spells CASSQVTTGDNQPQHF. The CDR3 bases are TGCGCCAGCAGCCAAGTCACGACAGGGGACAATCAGCCCCAGCATTTT. The chain carries TRBV4-1 and TRBJ1-5; 8 nucleotides agree with TRBD1. The CDR3 sequence is 16 residues long. Trimming took 1 base from V and 3 from J; bases not matched to a gene: 5. CDR1 and CDR2 from the germline V gene are MGHRA and YSYEKL.

This CDR3 reads CAWSVGQGTGELFF. For the CDR3, the DNA is TGTGCCTGGAGTGTAGGGCAGGGGACCGGGGAGCTGTTTTTT. This chain joins TRBV30 and TRBJ2-2, with D possibly being TRBD1 (6 bases). Germline loops: CDR1 GTSNPN, CDR2 SVGIG (reference sequence). V was pared by 0 bases and J by 5 bases, with 10 bases between. This CDR3 has 14 residues.

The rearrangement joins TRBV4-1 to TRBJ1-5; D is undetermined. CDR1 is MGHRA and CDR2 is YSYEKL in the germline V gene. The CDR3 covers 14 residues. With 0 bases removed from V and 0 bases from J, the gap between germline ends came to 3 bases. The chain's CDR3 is CASSQDSSNQPQHF. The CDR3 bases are TGCGCCAGCAGCCAAGATAGTAGCAATCAGCCCCAGCATTTT.

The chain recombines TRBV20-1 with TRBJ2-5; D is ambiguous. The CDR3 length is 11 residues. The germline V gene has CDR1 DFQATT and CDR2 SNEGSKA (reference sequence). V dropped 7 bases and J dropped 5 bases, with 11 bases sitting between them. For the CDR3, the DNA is TGCAGTGTCCCAACCGGGGAGACCCAGTACTTC. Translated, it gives CSVPTGETQYF.

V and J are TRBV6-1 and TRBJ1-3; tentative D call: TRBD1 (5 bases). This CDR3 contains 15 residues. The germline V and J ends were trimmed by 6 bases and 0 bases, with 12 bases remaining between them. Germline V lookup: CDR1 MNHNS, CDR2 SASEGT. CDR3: CASSRNRSSGNTIYF. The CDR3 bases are TGTGCCAGCAGCCGGAACAGGAGCTCTGGAAACACCATATATTTT.

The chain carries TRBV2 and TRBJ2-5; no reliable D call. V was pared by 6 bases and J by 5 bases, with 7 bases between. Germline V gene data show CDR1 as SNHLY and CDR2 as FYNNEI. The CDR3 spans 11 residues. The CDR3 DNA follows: TGTGCCAGCAGACGCCGGGAGACCCAGTACTTC. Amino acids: CASRRRETQYF.

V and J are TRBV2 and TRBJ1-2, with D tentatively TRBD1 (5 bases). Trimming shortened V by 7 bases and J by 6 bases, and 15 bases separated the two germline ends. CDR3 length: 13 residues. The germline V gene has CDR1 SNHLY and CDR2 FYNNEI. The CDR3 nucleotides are TGTGCCAGCACCGAAGGCGCAGGGAATGGCTACACCTTC. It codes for CASTEGAGNGYTF.

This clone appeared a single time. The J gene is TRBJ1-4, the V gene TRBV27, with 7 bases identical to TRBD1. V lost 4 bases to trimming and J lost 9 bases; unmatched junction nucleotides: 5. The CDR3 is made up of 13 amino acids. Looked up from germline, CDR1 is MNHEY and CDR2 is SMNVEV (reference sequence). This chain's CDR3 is CASSWTGGKKLFF. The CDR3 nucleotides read TGTGCCAGCAGTTGGACAGGCGGAAAAAAACTGTTTTTT.

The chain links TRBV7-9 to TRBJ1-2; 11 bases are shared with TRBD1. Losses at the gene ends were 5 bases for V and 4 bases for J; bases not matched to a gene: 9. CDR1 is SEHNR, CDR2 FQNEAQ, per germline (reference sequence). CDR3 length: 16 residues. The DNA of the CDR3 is TGTGCCAGCAGCCCTCGGACAGGGGGCGCCTTCTATGGCTACACCTTC. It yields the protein CASSPRTGGAFYGYTF.

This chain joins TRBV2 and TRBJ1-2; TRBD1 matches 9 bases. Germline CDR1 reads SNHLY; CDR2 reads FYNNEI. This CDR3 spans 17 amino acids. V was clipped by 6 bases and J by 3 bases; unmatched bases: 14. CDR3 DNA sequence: TGTGCCAGCAGAATTGGACAGGGGAGGGGAGCGGACTATGGCTACACCTTC. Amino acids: CASRIGQGRGADYGYTF.